The clone carrying this T cell receptor beta chain was detected a few times. In germline, CDR1 is MNHEY, CDR2 SMNVEV (reference sequence). The V gene lost 2 bases and the J gene lost 2 bases, with 10 bases spanning the gap. This CDR3 has 16 residues. TCRdb recomputed calls from the RT-PCR reads with MiXCR, one row per CDR3 protein. In the table there are around 150,000 distinct CDR3 sequences, about 40% of which are singletons. This specimen comes from a study of patients and donors after allogeneic stem cell transplantation. This chain joins TRBV27 and TRBJ1-6; maybe TRBD1 (5 bases). The clonotype was recovered from a human donor who was either an allogeneic HSCT recipient or a stem cell or donor lymphocyte infusion donor (not recorded which). It is not recorded whose cells these are; they may come from a transplant donor. Input material: blood, either unsorted or a sorted T cell fraction (not recorded which). The DNA of the CDR3 is TGTGCCAGCAGTTTAGAGGGGTGGACCTATAATTCACCCCTCCACTTT. This sequence encodes CASSLEGWTYNSPLHF.